These 25 T cell receptor beta chains were sequenced from one sample in a study of CD8 T cells in Susac syndrome. RNA totalling about 0.45 to 1 ug underwent reverse transcription with random hexamers. MiXCR was run by TCRdb on the immunoSEQ multiplex PCR reads, yielding one entry per CDR3 protein. The data hold 300,000 or so distinct CDR3 sequences, with around 90% observed a single time. The sample consisted of CD4+ T cells from PBMCs. These receptors were obtained from a human donor with multiple sclerosis.

In DNA, the CDR3 is TGTGCCAGCAGCTTAGCGACTAGCGGGAGGTTGATTTTAACAGATACGCAGTATTTT. It translates to CASSLATSGRLILTDTQYF. The rearrangement uses TRBV7-2 and TRBJ2-3; 13 bases are shared with TRBD2. From germline, CDR1 is SGHTA and CDR2 FQGNSA. There are 19 residues in the CDR3. V dropped 0 bases and J dropped 3; count of bases not matched to a gene: 9.

CDR3 DNA sequence: TGTGCCAGCAGGACGACGGGGCGAGGGCTTAACAATCAGCCCCAGCATTTT. Amino acid sequence: CASRTTGRGLNNQPQHF. The V and J genes are TRBV27 and TRBJ1-5, with D possibly being TRBD1 (5 bases). CDR3 length equals 17 residues. CDR1 is MNHEY and CDR2 is SMNVEV in the germline V gene (reference sequence). Between the trimmed V and J ends, which lost 6 bases and 3 bases, there was a span of 21 bases.

The chain links TRBV9 to TRBJ2-3, with TRBD2 as a possible D gene (5 bases). In germline, CDR1 is SGDLS, CDR2 YYNGEE. Trimming removed 0 bases at V and 1 base at J, with 9 bases between. This CDR3 is built from 15 residues. This CDR3 is CASSVANGGTDTQYF. The CDR3, as DNA: TGTGCCAGCAGCGTAGCTAACGGGGGCACAGATACGCAGTATTTT.

The chain recombines TRBV12-3 or TRBV12-4 with TRBJ1-3; tentative D call: TRBD1 (5 bases). This CDR3 has 14 amino acids. The V gene lost 1 base and the J gene lost 2 bases, with 6 bases spanning the gap. The CDR3 spells CASSLDRTGNTIYF. CDR3 in DNA: TGTGCCAGCAGTTTAGACAGGACTGGAAACACCATATATTTT.

V usage is TRBV11-2 and J usage is TRBJ1-1; D possibly corresponds to TRBD1 (5 bases). The CDR3 has 19 residues. V was trimmed by 4 bases and J by 0 bases, leaving 24 bases between them. Germline V gives CDR1 SGHAT, CDR2 FQNNGV. The CDR3 coding sequence is TGTGCCAGCAGCTCTCGACCTCTCCTTCATCGGGGGATGAACACTGAAGCTTTCTTT. It translates to CASSSRPLLHRGMNTEAFF.

This chain uses TRBV18 with TRBJ1-1, with D perhaps matching TRBD1 (5 bases). V lost 6 bases and J 0 bases, leaving 14 bases between the germline ends. The germline V gene has CDR1 KGHSH and CDR2 LQKENI. The CDR3 is 15 residues long. Here the CDR3 DNA reads TGTGCCAGCTCGCCCGACAGCTCTATGAACACTGAAGCTTTCTTT. As protein: CASSPDSSMNTEAFF.

DNA for the CDR3: TGTGCCAGCACCCGCGAGTTGATCGGGGAGCTGTTTTTT. Amino acids: CASTRELIGELFF. The chain is built from TRBV5-5 and TRBJ2-2; D not certain. With 6 bases removed from V and 7 bases from J, the gap between germline ends came to 13 bases. CDR3 length: 13 amino acids. Germline V gives CDR1 SGHKS, CDR2 YYEKEE (reference sequence).

Only a few counts were recorded for this clonotype. V is TRBV7-2 and J is TRBJ1-5; D gene ambiguous. Trimming removed 4 bases at V and 4 bases at J, with 17 bases between. CDR1 is SGHTA, CDR2 FQGNSA, per germline. This CDR3 has 16 residues. Here the CDR3 DNA reads TGTGCCAGCAGCTCAAACCGTGGGGTGGGAAATCAGCCCCAGCATTTT. Amino acids: CASSSNRGVGNQPQHF.

The chain joins TRBV4-1 to TRBJ2-7; D is possibly TRBD1 or TRBD2 (6 bases each). The V gene's germline CDR1 is MGHRA and CDR2 YSYEKL. The V gene lost 0 bases and the J gene lost 1 base, with 16 bases spanning the gap. The CDR3 has 17 amino acids. The CDR3 sequence: CASSQDPNGGPSYEQYF. The CDR3 DNA follows: TGCGCCAGCAGCCAAGATCCGAACGGGGGCCCTTCCTACGAGCAGTACTTC.

This chain joins TRBV9 and TRBJ2-7; TRBD1 aligns across 8 bases. Germline loops: CDR1 SGDLS, CDR2 YYNGEE. The CDR3 runs to 13 residues. V lost 7 bases to trimming and J lost 1 base; unmatched junction nucleotides: 4. The CDR3 DNA sequence: TGTGCCAGCTCGACAGGGGCGTCCTACGAGCAGTACTTC. This codes for CASSTGASYEQYF.

V gene TRBV5-1 combines with J gene TRBJ2-7, with 11 bases fitting TRBD2. Looked up from germline, CDR1 is SGHRS and CDR2 is YFSETQ. The CDR3 spans 16 residues. V trimming: 5 bases; J trimming: 2 bases; junction bases outside the gene matches: 9. The CDR3 coding sequence is TGCGCCAGCAGGTATTTCCTAGCGGGAGGAGCCTACGAGCAGTACTTC. Its protein product is CASRYFLAGGAYEQYF. The variable domain in full, completed from reference TRBV5-1 and TRBJ2-7, reads KAGVTQTPRYLIKTRGQQVTLSCSPISGHRSVSWYQQTPGQGLQFLFEYFSETQRNKGNFPGRFSGRQFSNSRSEMNVSTLELGDSALYLCASRYFLAGGAYEQYFGPGTRLTVT.

The rearrangement uses TRBV20-1 and TRBJ1-1, with unresolved D. The CDR3 totals 14 residues. Germline values: CDR1 DFQATT, CDR2 SNEGSKA (reference sequence). The germline V and J ends were trimmed by 3 bases and 0 bases, with 11 bases remaining between them. The CDR3 here is CSASEDRVNTEAFF. The CDR3 DNA sequence: TGCAGTGCTAGCGAAGACCGCGTGAACACTGAAGCTTTCTTT.

Notes on this clonotype: A read error may account for a junction end that differs from germline. This chain connects TRBV11-2 to TRBJ2-7; D possibly corresponds to TRBD2 (5 bases). The germline CDR1 and CDR2 sequences are SGHAT and FQNNGV. The CDR3 totals 14 residues. In DNA, the CDR3 is TGTGCCAGCAGCCCTCTCTCTAGCTCCCACGAGCAGTACTTC. It codes for CASSPLSSSHEQYF. Complete variable domain (other parts from reference TRBV11-2 and TRBJ2-7): EAGVAQSPRYKIIEKRQSVAFWCNPISGHATLYWYQQILGQGPKLLIQFQNNGVVDDSQLPKDRFSAERLKGVDSTLKIQPAKLEDSAVYLCASSPLSSSHEQYFGPGTRLTVT.

The V gene is TRBV5-1, the J gene TRBJ2-5; D not resolved. Germline assignment: CDR1 SGHRS and CDR2 YFSETQ. This CDR3 contains 14 residues. V gave up 7 bases and J gave up 7 bases, with 20 bases separating them. For the CDR3, the DNA is TGCGCCAGCGGTACTGGAGCCGAAATCTTGACCCAGTACTTC. It is translated as CASGTGAEILTQYF.

V gene TRBV9 combines with J gene TRBJ2-7; a weak D match, TRBD1 (5 bases). The CDR3 is 15 residues long. V lost 0 bases and J 3 bases, leaving 13 bases between the germline ends. Germline CDR1 is SGDLS and CDR2 is YYNGEE. The CDR3 is CASSVGRTNDYEQYF. The DNA of the CDR3 is TGTGCCAGCAGCGTAGGCAGGACAAATGACTACGAGCAGTACTTC. The whole variable domain, remainder taken from reference TRBV9 and TRBJ2-7, is DSGVTQTPKHLITATGQRVTLRCSPRSGDLSVYWYQQSLDQGLQFLIQYYNGEERAKGNILERFSAQQFPDLHSELNLSSLELGDSALYFCASSVGRTNDYEQYFGPGTRLTVT.

The V gene is TRBV12-3 or TRBV12-4, the J gene TRBJ2-7, with 8 bases aligning to TRBD1. The CDR3 is 14 residues long. Trimming removed 6 bases from V and 6 bases from J; junction bases left unmatched: 10. The CDR3 reads CASRRPGGMAEQYF. Here the CDR3 DNA reads TGTGCCAGCAGGCGCCCAGGGGGCATGGCCGAGCAGTACTTC.

The chain employs TRBV28 and TRBJ2-5, with D possibly being TRBD1 (5 bases). This CDR3 contains 15 residues. CDR1 is MDHEN, CDR2 SYDVKM, per germline. V was pared by 3 bases and J by 5 bases, with 16 bases between. The DNA for the CDR3 is TGTGCCAGCAGTTTGGGCCGACAGAACGAGGAGACCCAGTACTTC. It specifies CASSLGRQNEETQYF.

The chain recombines TRBV7-9 with TRBJ2-2; D is tentatively TRBD1 or TRBD2 (6 bases each). CDR1 and CDR2 from the germline V gene are SEHNR and FQNEAQ (reference sequence). V was pared by 3 bases and J by 4 bases, with 18 bases between. The CDR3 length is 17 residues. CDR3 nucleotide sequence: TGTGCCAGCAGCTTCTCGTATCCTAGGGGGGTCACCGGGGAGCTGTTTTTT. It is translated as CASSFSYPRGVTGELFF.

The chain employs TRBV28 and TRBJ1-3, with unresolved D. V was pared by 2 bases and J by 6 bases, with 14 bases between. The CDR3 is 15 amino acids. The germline CDR1 and CDR2 sequences are MDHEN and SYDVKM. DNA for the CDR3: TGTGCCAGCAGTTTAGGATCTGGGCGCCTAAACACCATATATTTT. Protein sequence: CASSLGSGRLNTIYF.

In nucleotides, the CDR3 is TGTGCCTGGAGGGCCTTGGGGCAGGGGCATGGCTACACCTTC. It codes for CAWRALGQGHGYTF. V gene TRBV30 combines with J gene TRBJ1-2, with a possible D match to TRBD1 (6 bases). V was clipped by 3 bases and J by 6 bases, with 17 bases between them. The germline gives CDR1 GTSNPN, CDR2 SVGIG (reference sequence). This CDR3 is 14 amino acids long.

V is TRBV7-9 and J is TRBJ1-4; 7 bases align to TRBD1. V lost 5 bases to trimming and J lost 7 bases; unmatched junction nucleotides: 10. The CDR3 runs 15 residues. The germline V gene has CDR1 SEHNR and CDR2 FQNEAQ (reference sequence). The CDR3 nucleotides read TGTGCCAGCAGCCCTTTGCGGGCAGGGGGTGAAAAACTGTTTTTT. Protein sequence: CASSPLRAGGEKLFF.

The chain carries TRBV7-2 and TRBJ1-1; D perhaps matches TRBD1 (6 bases). Looked up from germline, CDR1 is SGHTA and CDR2 is FQGNSA. The CDR3 sequence is 15 residues long. V was trimmed by 1 base and J by 4 bases, leaving 13 bases between them. The CDR3 nucleotides are TGTGCCAGCAGCTTAGTACCGGGGGCCGTCACTGAAGCTTTCTTT. Protein sequence: CASSLVPGAVTEAFF.

The J gene is TRBJ1-1, the V gene TRBV29-1; 10 positions agree with TRBD1. The CDR3 length is 13 residues. The germline CDR1 and CDR2 sequences are SQVTM and ANQGSEA. Trimming cost V 5 bases and J 1 base; bases outside gene matches: 1. CDR3 loop: CSVRTGGNTEAFF. In nucleotides, the CDR3 is TGCAGCGTTAGGACAGGGGGGAACACTGAAGCTTTCTTT.

This chain connects TRBV5-1 to TRBJ2-2, with D possibly being TRBD1 (5 bases). The CDR3 runs 16 residues. The germline CDR1 and CDR2 sequences are SGHRS and YFSETQ. V lost 3 bases, J lost 5 bases, and 17 bases lay in between. In DNA form, the CDR3 reads TGCGCCAGCAGCTCAGACAGAACCTGGGGAACCGGGGAGCTGTTTTTT. Translation gives CASSSDRTWGTGELFF.

The rearrangement joins TRBV25-1 to TRBJ2-4; 7 nucleotides agree with TRBD1. The CDR3 is made up of 15 amino acids. With 6 bases clipped from V and 8 bases from J, the junction kept 13 bases outside the gene matches. Germline assignment: CDR1 MGHDK and CDR2 SYGVNS. DNA for the CDR3: TGTGCCAGCAGCGACCCCGGGACAGCGATCGACATTCAGTACTTC. Translating it yields CASSDPGTAIDIQYF.